These 20 T cell receptor beta chains were sequenced from one sample in a study of blood T cell repertoires in COVID-19. TCRdb's copy holds only in-frame clones and misses some; the assay was immunoSEQ multiplex PCR. Found here are roughly 300,000 clones, approximately 91% of them singletons; the top ten hold about 2.3%. Sequencing was performed on PBMCs or T cells enriched from blood (not recorded which). The receptors were gathered from a woman in her thirties or forties with acute COVID-19.

This chain uses TRBV11-3 with TRBJ2-1; TRBD1 agrees at 11 bases. CDR3 size: 14 residues. The germline gives CDR1 SGHNT, CDR2 YENEEA. Losses at the gene ends were 8 bases for V and 7 bases for J; bases not matched to a gene: 7. The CDR3 DNA reads as TGTGCCAGCGGTAGGACAGGGGGCTTGAATGAGCAGTTCTTC. The encoded protein is CASGRTGGLNEQFF.

The V gene is TRBV6-5, the J gene TRBJ2-7; the D gene is possibly TRBD1 (5 bases). In germline, CDR1 is MNHEY, CDR2 SVGAGI. This CDR3 has 15 residues. The germline V and J ends were trimmed by 0 bases and 4 bases, with 13 bases remaining between them. The CDR3 loop reads CASSYSGQGRYEQYF. CDR3 coding DNA: TGTGCCAGCAGTTACTCAGGTCAGGGTAGGTACGAGCAGTACTTC.

This clone was found once. The chain combines TRBV10-3 with TRBJ2-5; possible D gene TRBD2, 7 bases. Germline CDR1 ENHRY, CDR2 SYGVKD. The CDR3 totals 15 residues. Between the trimmed V and J ends, which lost 6 bases and 4 bases, there was a span of 18 bases. This CDR3 is CAIRSGQGGGETQYF. In DNA form, the CDR3 reads TGTGCCATCAGATCGGGACAAGGGGGGGGAGAGACCCAGTACTTC.

The chain combines TRBV19 with TRBJ2-4; 8 nucleotides align to TRBD1. The CDR3 contains 15 residues. The germline CDR1 and CDR2 sequences are LNHDA and SQIVND (reference sequence). V lost 5 bases and J lost 7; bases outside the gene matches: 10. The CDR3 reads CASSGRQGRGNIQYF. In DNA, the CDR3 is TGTGCCAGTAGTGGTAGACAGGGGAGAGGGAACATTCAGTACTTC.

V and J are TRBV18 and TRBJ1-1, with D uncertain. Germline V gene lookup returns CDR1 KGHSH and CDR2 LQKENI. V was shortened by 3 bases and J by 3 bases, with 8 bases between the two germline ends. There are 13 residues in the CDR3. CDR3 loop: CASSPKIDTEAFF. CDR3 bases: TGTGCCAGCTCACCTAAAATCGACACTGAAGCTTTCTTT.

The gene calls are TRBV7-2 and TRBJ2-1; 7 positions agree with TRBD2. Germline-derived CDR1 and CDR2 are SGHTA and FQGNSA. The junction had 14 bases not matched to a gene; V was cut back by 5 bases and J by 1 base. This CDR3 region has 18 residues. CDR3 bases: TGTGCCAGCAGCCCACATATTGGGGTGCGGGAGTCCTACAATGAGCAGTTCTTC. Its translation is CASSPHIGVRESYNEQFF.

The rearrangement links TRBV7-9 to TRBJ2-1; tentative D call: TRBD2 (5 bases). Between the trimmed V and J ends, which lost 0 bases and 8 bases, there was a span of 11 bases. This CDR3 comprises 14 residues. Germline loops: CDR1 SEHNR, CDR2 FQNEAQ (reference sequence). In DNA form, the CDR3 reads TGTGCCAGCAGCTTAGCAACCGGGGTGGATGAGCAGTTCTTC. Its protein product is CASSLATGVDEQFF.

This clone was detected once. V and J are TRBV19 and TRBJ1-2; 7 bases line up with TRBD1. Germline V gives CDR1 LNHDA, CDR2 SQIVND (reference sequence). The V gene end was trimmed by 7 bases and the J gene end by 2 bases; junction bases not matched to a gene: 10. The CDR3 extends over 15 amino acids. The CDR3 DNA is TGTGCCAGTAAAGGCAGGGGGACCATAAACTATGGCTACACCTTC. It yields the protein CASKGRGTINYGYTF.

This clone was counted a few times. This chain links TRBV10-1 with TRBJ1-5, with D tentatively TRBD1 (5 bases). The V and J ends lost 7 bases and 7 bases respectively, with 14 bases between them. This CDR3 is 13 amino acids long. CDR1 is WNHNN and CDR2 is SYGVQD in the germline V gene (reference sequence). CDR3 DNA sequence: TGCGCCAGCACCGACAGAGGCTGCCAGCCCCAGCATTTT. This sequence encodes CASTDRGCQPQHF.

The chain is built from TRBV19 and TRBJ1-5, with a possible D match to TRBD1 (6 bases). CDR3 size: 16 residues. CDR1 and CDR2 from the germline V gene are LNHDA and SQIVND (reference sequence). V lost 3 bases, J lost 3 bases, and 15 bases lay in between. The CDR3: CASSIVGRGYNQPQHF. The CDR3 DNA follows: TGTGCCAGTAGTATCGTGGGGAGGGGGTACAATCAGCCCCAGCATTTT.

The genes are TRBV3-1 (or the pseudogene TRBV3-2) and TRBJ2-1, with TRBD1 as a possible D gene (6 bases). Germline CDR1 and CDR2: LGHDT and YNNKEL (reference sequence). The CDR3 spans 13 residues. The V gene lost 1 base and the J gene lost 6 bases, with 7 bases spanning the gap. CDR3 nucleotide sequence: TGTGCCAGCAGCCAAGGGACAGTCAATGAGCAGTTCTTC. Amino acid sequence: CASSQGTVNEQFF.

The chain couples TRBV4-3 to TRBJ1-6; no clear D. Germline loops: CDR1 LGHNA, CDR2 YSLEER. V was trimmed by 3 bases and J by 7 bases, leaving 16 bases between them. The CDR3 covers 16 residues. The chain's CDR3 is CASSQDLPGSNSPLHF. CDR3 nucleotide sequence: TGCGCCAGCAGCCAGGATTTACCGGGATCGAATTCACCCCTCCACTTT.

This chain joins TRBV5-4 and TRBJ2-3, with D perhaps TRBD2 (5 bases). V gave up 4 bases and J gave up 2 bases, with 17 bases separating them. Germline CDR1 reads SGHNT; CDR2 reads YYREEE (reference sequence). The CDR3 length is 16 residues. CDR3 DNA: TGTGCCAGCAGCCCGGGGTTTGGGAGAGCCACAGATACGCAGTATTTT. Its protein is CASSPGFGRATDTQYF.

The chain uses TRBV29-1 and TRBJ1-1, with a weak D call TRBD1 (6 bases). Germline V gene lookup returns CDR1 SQVTM and CDR2 ANQGSEA. The V gene lost 4 bases and the J gene lost 3 bases, with 15 bases spanning the gap. The CDR3 length is 14 residues. In nucleotides, the CDR3 is TGCAGCGTTGCAGGCAGGGGCGTGGACACTGAAGCTTTCTTT. Protein: CSVAGRGVDTEAFF.

The V gene is TRBV19, the J gene TRBJ2-7; 10 bases are a match to TRBD1. V dropped 3 bases and J dropped 6; count of bases not matched to a gene: 14. The CDR3 has 17 amino acids. The germline CDR1 and CDR2 sequences are LNHDA and SQIVND (reference sequence). CDR3 in DNA: TGTGCCAGTAGTATCAGCACCCGTGGGACAGGGGTTTCCGAGCAGTACTTC. Protein: CASSISTRGTGVSEQYF.

V gene TRBV29-1 combines with J gene TRBJ1-2; D is perhaps TRBD1 (6 bases). This CDR3 has 13 residues. Deletions cut 7 bases from V and 0 bases from J, with 12 bases between. CDR1 is SQVTM, CDR2 ANQGSEA, per germline. The CDR3 sequence is CSARTATNYGYTF. The CDR3 DNA is TGCAGCGCGCGGACAGCTACTAACTATGGCTACACCTTC.

This rearrangement joins TRBV30 to TRBJ1-5, with unresolved D. The CDR3 length is 15 residues. Trimming stripped 1 base from V and 6 bases from J, with 16 bases between. Germline V gene sequence: CDR1 GTSNPN, CDR2 SVGIG (reference sequence). Written as DNA, the CDR3 is TGTGCCTGGAGTGGAGGCCATCTAGCAGGTCAGCCCCAGCATTTT. Amino acid sequence: CAWSGGHLAGQPQHF.

This clone was seen a handful of times. The chain has TRBV7-9 and TRBJ1-6, with D possibly being TRBD1 (5 bases). V shed 5 bases and J shed 4 bases, with 9 bases lying between them. The CDR3 runs 14 residues. CDR1 SEHNR and CDR2 FQNEAQ come from the germline V gene (reference sequence). The CDR3 DNA reads TGTGCCAGCAGCCCGGCAGGGTATAATTCACCCCTCCACTTT. As protein: CASSPAGYNSPLHF.

The chain links TRBV5-1 to TRBJ2-7, with D hard to call. Germline V gene lookup returns CDR1 SGHRS and CDR2 YFSETQ. The CDR3 sequence is 15 residues long. V lost 0 bases and J lost 6, with 16 bases in between. The chain's CDR3 is CASSLAGVGVVEQYF. For the CDR3, the DNA is TGCGCCAGCAGCTTGGCGGGTGTTGGAGTCGTCGAGCAGTACTTC.

The chain links TRBV21-1 to TRBJ2-2; the table's D gene call, TRBD1, was not cross checked with the DNA. TRBV21-1 corresponds to a pseudogene. The CDR3 consists of 17 residues. CDR3: CASSKDRGLCPHGELFF. In DNA, the CDR3 is TGTGCCAGCAGCAAAGACAGGGGGCTTTGTCCTCACGGGGAGCTGTTTTTT.